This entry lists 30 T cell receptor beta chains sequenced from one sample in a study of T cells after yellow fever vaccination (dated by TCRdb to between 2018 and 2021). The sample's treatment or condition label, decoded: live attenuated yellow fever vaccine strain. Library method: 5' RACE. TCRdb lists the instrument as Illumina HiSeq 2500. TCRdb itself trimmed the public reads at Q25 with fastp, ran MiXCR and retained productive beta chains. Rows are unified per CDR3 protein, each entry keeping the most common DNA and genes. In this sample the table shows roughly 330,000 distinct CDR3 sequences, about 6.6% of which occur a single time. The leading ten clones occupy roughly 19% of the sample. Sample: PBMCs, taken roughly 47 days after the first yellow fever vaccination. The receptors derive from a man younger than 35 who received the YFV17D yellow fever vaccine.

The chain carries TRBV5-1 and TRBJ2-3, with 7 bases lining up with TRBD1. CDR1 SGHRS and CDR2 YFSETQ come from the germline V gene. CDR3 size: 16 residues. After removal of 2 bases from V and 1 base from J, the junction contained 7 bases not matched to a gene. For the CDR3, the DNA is TGCGCCAGCAGCTTAAGGACAGGTTCGGGCACAGATACGCAGTATTTT. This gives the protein CASSLRTGSGTDTQYF.

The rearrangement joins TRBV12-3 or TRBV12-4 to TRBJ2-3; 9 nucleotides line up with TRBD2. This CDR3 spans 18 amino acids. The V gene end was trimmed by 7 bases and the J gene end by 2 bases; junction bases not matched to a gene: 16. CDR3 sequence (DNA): TGTGCCAGCACTACTCGGTGGGTCGAGCGGGGGGTCACAGATACGCAGTATTTT. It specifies CASTTRWVERGVTDTQYF.

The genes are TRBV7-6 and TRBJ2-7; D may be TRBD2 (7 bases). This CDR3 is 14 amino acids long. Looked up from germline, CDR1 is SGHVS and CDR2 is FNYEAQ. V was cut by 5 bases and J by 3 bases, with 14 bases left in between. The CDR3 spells CASSPGGGGYEQYF. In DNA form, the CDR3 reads TGTGCCAGCAGCCCAGGCGGGGGCGGCTACGAGCAGTACTTC.

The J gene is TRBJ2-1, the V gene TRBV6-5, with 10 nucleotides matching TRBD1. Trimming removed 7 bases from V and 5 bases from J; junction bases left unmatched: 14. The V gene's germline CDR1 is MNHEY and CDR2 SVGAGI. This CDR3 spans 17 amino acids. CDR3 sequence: CASNRGRDRGPNNEQFF. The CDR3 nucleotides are TGTGCCAGCAACAGGGGCCGGGACAGGGGTCCCAACAATGAGCAGTTCTTC.

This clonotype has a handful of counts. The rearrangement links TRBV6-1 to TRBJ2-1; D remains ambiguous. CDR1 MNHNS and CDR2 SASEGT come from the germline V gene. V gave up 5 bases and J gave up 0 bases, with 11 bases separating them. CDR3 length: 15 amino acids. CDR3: CASSTLGSSYNEQFF. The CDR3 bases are TGTGCCAGCAGTACCCTAGGAAGCTCCTACAATGAGCAGTTCTTC.

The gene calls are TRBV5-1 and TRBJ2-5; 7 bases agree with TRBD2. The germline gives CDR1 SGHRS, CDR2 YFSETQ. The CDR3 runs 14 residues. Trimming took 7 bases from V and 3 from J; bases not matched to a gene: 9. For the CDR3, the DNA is TGCGCCAGCGGGGAGGGCAGCCCCAAAGAGACCCAGTACTTC. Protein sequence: CASGEGSPKETQYF.

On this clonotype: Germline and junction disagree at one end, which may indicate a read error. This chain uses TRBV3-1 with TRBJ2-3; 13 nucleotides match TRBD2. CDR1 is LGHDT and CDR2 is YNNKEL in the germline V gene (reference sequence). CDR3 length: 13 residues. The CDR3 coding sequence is TGTGCCAGCAGCCAAGGGACTAGCGGGGGCCCTGTTTTT. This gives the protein CASSQGTSGGPVF.

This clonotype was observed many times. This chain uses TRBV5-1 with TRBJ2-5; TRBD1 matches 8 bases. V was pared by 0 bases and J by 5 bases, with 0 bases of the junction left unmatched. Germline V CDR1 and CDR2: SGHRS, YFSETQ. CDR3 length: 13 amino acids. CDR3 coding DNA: TGCGCCAGCAGCTTGGGACAGGGGGAGACCCAGTACTTC. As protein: CASSLGQGETQYF.

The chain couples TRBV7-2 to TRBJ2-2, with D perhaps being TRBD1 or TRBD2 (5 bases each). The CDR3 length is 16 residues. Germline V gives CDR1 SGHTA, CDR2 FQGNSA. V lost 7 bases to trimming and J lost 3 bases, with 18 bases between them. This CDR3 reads CASNSWGKVDTGELFF. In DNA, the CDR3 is TGTGCCAGCAACTCGTGGGGGAAGGTCGACACCGGGGAGCTGTTTTTT.

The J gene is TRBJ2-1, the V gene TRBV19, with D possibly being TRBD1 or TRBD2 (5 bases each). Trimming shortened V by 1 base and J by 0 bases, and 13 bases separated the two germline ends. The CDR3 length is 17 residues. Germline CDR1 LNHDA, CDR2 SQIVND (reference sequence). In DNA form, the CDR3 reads TGTGCCAGTAGTATAGCCGGGGCTCTGAGCTCCTACAATGAGCAGTTCTTC. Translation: CASSIAGALSSYNEQFF. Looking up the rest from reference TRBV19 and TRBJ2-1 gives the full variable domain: DGGITQSPKYLFRKEGQNVTLSCEQNLNHDAMYWYRQDPGQGLRLIYYSQIVNDFQKGDIAEGYSVSREKKESFPLTVTSAQKNPTAFYLCASSIAGALSSYNEQFFGPGTRLTVL.

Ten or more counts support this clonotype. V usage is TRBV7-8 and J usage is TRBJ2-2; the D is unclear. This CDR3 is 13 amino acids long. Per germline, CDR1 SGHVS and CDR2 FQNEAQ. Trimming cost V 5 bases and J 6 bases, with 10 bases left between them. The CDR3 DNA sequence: TGTGCCAGCAGCCACGTACTTTCCGGGGAGCTGTTTTTT. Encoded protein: CASSHVLSGELFF.

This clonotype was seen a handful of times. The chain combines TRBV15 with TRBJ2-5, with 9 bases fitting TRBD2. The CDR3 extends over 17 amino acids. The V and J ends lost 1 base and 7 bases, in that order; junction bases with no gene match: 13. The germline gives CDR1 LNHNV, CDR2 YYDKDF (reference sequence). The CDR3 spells CATSRVRHGTSMVTQYF. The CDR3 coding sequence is TGTGCCACCAGCAGAGTCAGGCATGGGACTAGCATGGTGACCCAGTACTTC.

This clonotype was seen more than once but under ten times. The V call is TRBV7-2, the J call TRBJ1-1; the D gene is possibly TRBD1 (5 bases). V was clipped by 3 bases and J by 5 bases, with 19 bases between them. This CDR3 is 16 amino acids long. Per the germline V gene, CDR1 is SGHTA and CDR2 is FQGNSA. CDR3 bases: TGTGCCAGCAGCTTCGGTCTATTGGGGGGAATTACTGAAGCTTTCTTT. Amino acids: CASSFGLLGGITEAFF. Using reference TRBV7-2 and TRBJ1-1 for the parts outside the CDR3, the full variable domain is GAGVSQSPSNKVTEKGKDVELRCDPISGHTALYWYRQSLGQGLEFLIYFQGNSAPDKSGLPSDRFSAERTGGSVSTLTIQRTQQEDSAVYLCASSFGLLGGITEAFFGQGTRLTVV.

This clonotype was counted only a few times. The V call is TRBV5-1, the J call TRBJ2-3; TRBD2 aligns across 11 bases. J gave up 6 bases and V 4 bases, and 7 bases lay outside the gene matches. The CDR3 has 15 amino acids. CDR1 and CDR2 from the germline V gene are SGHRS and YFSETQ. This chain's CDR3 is CASSALAGAPDTQYF. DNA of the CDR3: TGCGCCAGCAGCGCACTAGCGGGGGCCCCTGATACGCAGTATTTT.

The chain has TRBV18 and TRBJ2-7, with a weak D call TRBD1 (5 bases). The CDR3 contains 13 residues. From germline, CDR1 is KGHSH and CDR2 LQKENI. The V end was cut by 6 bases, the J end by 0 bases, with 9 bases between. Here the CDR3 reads CASSGQASYEQYV. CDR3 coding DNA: TGTGCCAGCTCGGGGCAAGCCTCCTACGAGCAGTACGTC.

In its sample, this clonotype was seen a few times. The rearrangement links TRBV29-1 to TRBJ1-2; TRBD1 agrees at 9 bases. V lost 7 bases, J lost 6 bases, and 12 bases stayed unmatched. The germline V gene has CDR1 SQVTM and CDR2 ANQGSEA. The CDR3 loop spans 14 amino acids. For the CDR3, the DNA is TGCAGCGCACACGAGGCAGACAGGGGGAATGGCTACACCTTC. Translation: CSAHEADRGNGYTF.

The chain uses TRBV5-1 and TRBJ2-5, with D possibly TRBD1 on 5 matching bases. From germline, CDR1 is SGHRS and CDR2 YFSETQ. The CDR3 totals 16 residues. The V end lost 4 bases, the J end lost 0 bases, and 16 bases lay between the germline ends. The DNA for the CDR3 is TGCGCCAGCAGCGCCTACCTTCGACAGTACCAAGAGACCCAGTACTTC. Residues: CASSAYLRQYQETQYF.

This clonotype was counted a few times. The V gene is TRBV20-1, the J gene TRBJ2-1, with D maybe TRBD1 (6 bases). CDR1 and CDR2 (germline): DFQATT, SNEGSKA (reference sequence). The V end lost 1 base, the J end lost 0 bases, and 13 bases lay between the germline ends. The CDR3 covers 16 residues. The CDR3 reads CSARGTGHHSYNEQFF. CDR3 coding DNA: TGCAGTGCTAGAGGCACAGGGCACCACTCCTACAATGAGCAGTTCTTC.

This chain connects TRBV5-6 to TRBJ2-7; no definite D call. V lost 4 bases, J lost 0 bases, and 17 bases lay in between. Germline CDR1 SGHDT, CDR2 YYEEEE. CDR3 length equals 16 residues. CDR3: CASSHTLSGSSYEQYV. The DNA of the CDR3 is TGTGCCAGCAGCCATACCCTTTCGGGCAGCTCCTACGAGCAGTACGTC.

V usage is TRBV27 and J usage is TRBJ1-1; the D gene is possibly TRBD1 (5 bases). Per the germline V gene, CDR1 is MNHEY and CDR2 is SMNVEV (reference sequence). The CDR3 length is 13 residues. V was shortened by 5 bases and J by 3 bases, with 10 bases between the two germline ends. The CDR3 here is CASSQGLHTEAFF. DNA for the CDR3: TGTGCCAGCAGTCAGGGTTTGCACACTGAAGCTTTCTTT.

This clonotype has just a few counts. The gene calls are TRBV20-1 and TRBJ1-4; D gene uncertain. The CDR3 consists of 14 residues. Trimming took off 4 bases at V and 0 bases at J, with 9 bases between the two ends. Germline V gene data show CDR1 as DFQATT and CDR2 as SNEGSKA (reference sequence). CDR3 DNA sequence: TGCAGTGCTAACTTTGGGGCAACTAATGAAAAACTGTTTTTT. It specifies CSANFGATNEKLFF.

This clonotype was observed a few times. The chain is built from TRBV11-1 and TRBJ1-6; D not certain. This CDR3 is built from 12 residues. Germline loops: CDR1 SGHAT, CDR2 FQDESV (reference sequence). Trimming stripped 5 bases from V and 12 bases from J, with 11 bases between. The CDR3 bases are TGTGCCAGCAGCGCGCTCCGGGGACCCCTCCACTTT. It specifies CASSALRGPLHF. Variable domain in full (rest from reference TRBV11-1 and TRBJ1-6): EAEVAQSPRYKITEKSQAVAFWCDPISGHATLYWYRQILGQGPELLVQFQDESVVDDSQLPKDRFSAERLKGVDSTLKIQPAELGDSAMYLCASSALRGPLHFGNGTRLTVT.

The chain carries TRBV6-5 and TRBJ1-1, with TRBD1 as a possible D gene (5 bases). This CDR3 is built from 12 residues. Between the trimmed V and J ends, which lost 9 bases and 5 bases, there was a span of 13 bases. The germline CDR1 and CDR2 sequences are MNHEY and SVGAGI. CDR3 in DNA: TGTGCCAGTCGTGGGGCTTATACTGAAGCTTTCTTT. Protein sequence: CASRGAYTEAFF.

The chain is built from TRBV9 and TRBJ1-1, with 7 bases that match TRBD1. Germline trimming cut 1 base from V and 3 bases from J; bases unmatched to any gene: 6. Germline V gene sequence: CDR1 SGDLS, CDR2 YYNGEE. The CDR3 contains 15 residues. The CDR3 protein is CASSVRQGLDTEAFF. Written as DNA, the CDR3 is TGTGCCAGCAGCGTACGACAGGGCCTCGACACTGAAGCTTTCTTT.

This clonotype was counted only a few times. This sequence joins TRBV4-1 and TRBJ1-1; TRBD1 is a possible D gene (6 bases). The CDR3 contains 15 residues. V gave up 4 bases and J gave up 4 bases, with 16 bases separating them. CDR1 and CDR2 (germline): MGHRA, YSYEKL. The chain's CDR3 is CASSPYGGAGTEAFF. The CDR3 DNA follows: TGCGCCAGCAGCCCATATGGGGGGGCCGGCACTGAAGCTTTCTTT.

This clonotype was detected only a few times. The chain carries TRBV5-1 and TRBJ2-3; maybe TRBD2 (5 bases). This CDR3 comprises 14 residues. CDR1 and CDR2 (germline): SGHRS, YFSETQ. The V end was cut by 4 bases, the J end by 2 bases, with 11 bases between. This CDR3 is CASSQTRNTDTQYF. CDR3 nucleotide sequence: TGCGCCAGCAGCCAAACTAGAAACACAGATACGCAGTATTTT.

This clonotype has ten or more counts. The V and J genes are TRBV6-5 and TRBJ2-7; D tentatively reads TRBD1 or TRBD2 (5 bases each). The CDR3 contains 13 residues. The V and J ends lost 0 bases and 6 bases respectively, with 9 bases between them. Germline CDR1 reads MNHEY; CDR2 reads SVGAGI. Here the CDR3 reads CASSYSRGTEQYF. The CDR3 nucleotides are TGTGCCAGCAGTTACTCCCGAGGGACCGAGCAGTACTTC.

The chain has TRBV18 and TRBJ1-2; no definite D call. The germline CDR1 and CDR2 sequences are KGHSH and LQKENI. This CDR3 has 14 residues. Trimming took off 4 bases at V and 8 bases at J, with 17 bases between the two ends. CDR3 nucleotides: TGTGCCAGCTCACTGACACCCTTGGGAGACGGCTACACCTTC. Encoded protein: CASSLTPLGDGYTF.

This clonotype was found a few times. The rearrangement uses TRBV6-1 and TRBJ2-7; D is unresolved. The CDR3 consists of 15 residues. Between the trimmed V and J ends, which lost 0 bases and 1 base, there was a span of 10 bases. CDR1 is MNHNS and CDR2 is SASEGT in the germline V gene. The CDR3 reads CASSEAPRGSYEQYF. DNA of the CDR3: TGTGCCAGCAGTGAAGCGCCCAGAGGATCCTACGAGCAGTACTTC.

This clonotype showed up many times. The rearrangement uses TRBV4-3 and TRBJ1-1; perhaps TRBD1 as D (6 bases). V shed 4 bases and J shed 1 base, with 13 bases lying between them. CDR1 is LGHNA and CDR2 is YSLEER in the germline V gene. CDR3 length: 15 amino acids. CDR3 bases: TGCGCCAGCAGCCCATGGGACACCGCGAACACTGAAGCTTTCTTT. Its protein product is CASSPWDTANTEAFF.